Listed below are T cell receptor beta chains from one sample, sequenced in a study of identical twins' blood T cells. MiXCR, run by TCRdb on the 5' RACE reads, gives a single entry per CDR3 protein. The sample lists roughly 380,000 distinct CDR3 sequences, roughly 30% occurring once. Sequenced input: PBMCs. The receptor set was obtained from a woman between 18 and 50 years old in good health. Both conserved end residues are part of each CDR3. Each record gives: clone size, V gene, D gene, J gene, CDR3 protein, CDR3 DNA. A D gene is named only where the DNA matches it firmly. Some rows have no size entry. The others give once, few or many, or a class for an expanded clone.

>.|TRBV5-1|TRBD1|TRBJ1-2
CASSQGTEGGYTF
TGCGCCAGCAGCCAGGGGACAGAAGGAGGCTACACCTTC
>few|TRBV9|.|TRBJ1-6
CASSARSSYNSPLHF
TGTGCCAGCAGCGCCCGAAGCTCCTATAATTCACCCCTCCACTTT
>.|TRBV7-9|.|TRBJ1-3
CASSSARNTIYF
TGTGCCAGCAGCTCAGCTCGAAACACCATATATTTT
>.|TRBV6-1|.|TRBJ1-5
CASSEWGRGSNQPQHF
TGTGCCAGCAGTGAATGGGGCAGGGGAAGCAATCAGCCCCAGCATTTT
>.|TRBV5-1|TRBD2|TRBJ2-1
CASSLVDSGGPNEQFF
TGCGCCAGCAGCTTGGTAGATAGCGGGGGCCCTAATGAGCAGTTCTTC
>few|TRBV5-4|TRBD2|TRBJ2-3
CASSSGLAGDTDTQYF
TGTGCCAGCAGCTCGGGACTAGCGGGGGACACAGATACGCAGTATTTT
>few|TRBV7-9|.|TRBJ2-2
CASSLRDEATGELFF
TGTGCCAGCAGCTTACGGGACGAGGCAACCGGGGAGCTGTTTTTT
>.|TRBV5-6|TRBD1|TRBJ2-7
CASRTNRGLRYEQYF
TGTGCCAGCAGGACTAACAGGGGGCTGAGATACGAGCAGTACTTC
>few|TRBV14|.|TRBJ1-1
CASSQEREIEAFF
TGTGCCAGCAGCCAAGAAAGAGAAATAGAAGCTTTCTTT
>.|TRBV29-1|.|TRBJ2-3
CSVWDRASTDTQYF
TGCAGCGTGTGGGACCGAGCTAGCACAGATACGCAGTATTTT
>few|TRBV6-2/TRBV6-3|TRBD1|TRBJ1-5
CASSTPGTGHNQPQHF
TGTGCCAGCAGTACCCCCGGGACAGGGCACAATCAGCCCCAGCATTTT
>few|TRBV4-3|TRBD1|TRBJ1-5
CASSDRGGQPQHF
TGCGCCAGCAGTGACAGGGGAGGACAGCCCCAGCATTTT
>few|TRBV27|.|TRBJ1-3
CASSLREGDTIYF
TGTGCCAGCAGTTTAAGGGAGGGAGACACCATATATTTT
>few|TRBV2|.|TRBJ2-2
CASSEVRGKSTGELFF
TGTGCCAGCAGTGAAGTACGAGGGAAGAGCACCGGGGAGCTGTTTTTT
>.|TRBV5-1|.|TRBJ2-1
CASSPGSNNNEQFF
TGCGCCAGCAGCCCCGGCTCCAACAACAATGAGCAGTTCTTC
>few|TRBV7-8|TRBD1|TRBJ1-1
CASSLATRTGNTEAFF
TGTGCCAGCAGCTTAGCCACCCGGACAGGGAATACTGAAGCTTTCTTT
>.|TRBV27|.|TRBJ1-5
CASKRGGQPQHF
TGTGCCAGCAAGAGGGGTGGCCAGCCCCAGCATTTT
>few|TRBV11-2|.|TRBJ2-3
CASSAGQISTDTQYF
TGTGCCAGCAGCGCGGGACAGATCAGCACAGATACGCAGTATTTT
>.|TRBV5-1|TRBD2|TRBJ2-5
CASSVTSVQETQYF
TGCGCCAGCAGCGTGACTAGCGTACAAGAGACCCAGTACTTC
>.|TRBV10-3|.|TRBJ2-6
CAISDSGANVLTF
TGTGCCATCAGTGACTCTGGGGCCAACGTCCTGACTTTC
>.|TRBV29-1|TRBD1|TRBJ1-2
CSVHGTGKDYGYTF
TGCAGCGTTCACGGGACAGGGAAAGACTATGGCTACACCTTC
>many|TRBV25-1|TRBD1|TRBJ2-2
CASSEAGTGGTGELFF
TGTGCCAGCAGTGAGGCCGGGACAGGGGGAACCGGGGAGCTGTTTTTT
>.|TRBV20-1|.|TRBJ1-6
CSARPGTEFNSPLHF
TGCAGTGCTAGACCCGGGACGGAGTTTAATTCACCCCTCCACTTT
>.|TRBV27|.|TRBJ1-1
CASIRRTEAFF
TGTGCCAGCATACGACGGACTGAAGCTTTCTTT
>few|TRBV4-1|.|TRBJ1-5
CASSQRVEAYQPQHF
TGCGCCAGCAGCCAACGAGTCGAAGCTTATCAGCCCCAGCATTTT
>.|TRBV6-5|TRBD1|TRBJ2-7
CASSSRTGVTSREQYF
TGTGCCAGCAGTTCCAGGACAGGGGTCACGTCTAGGGAGCAGTACTTC
>few|TRBV20-1|.|TRBJ1-1
CSARVPGGTEAFF
TGCAGTGCTAGAGTGCCGGGAGGCACTGAAGCTTTCTTT
>.|TRBV7-9|.|TRBJ2-7
CASSPKPEVVPYEQYF
TGTGCCAGCAGCCCGAAGCCGGAAGTGGTACCCTACGAGCAGTACTTC